Listed below are T cell receptor beta chains from one sample, sequenced in a study of T cells after posttransplantation cyclophosphamide. Clones were read by immunoSEQ multiplex PCR, and TCRdb kept only the in-frame ones, dropping some. The sample holds some 45,000 clones; about 90% are singletons and the top ten take under 2.5%. Sequenced material: PBMCs, taken 55 to 70 days after allogeneic stem cell transplant with posttransplant cyclophosphamide. The source is a male patient aged 55 to 69 who received an allogeneic stem cell transplant from a related donor and was CMV-positive. A share of the T cells may be of graft donor origin. CDR3s include the opening cysteine and the closing phenylalanine or tryptophan. D genes are given only for firm matches. Where a row states a size, it is once, few, many or the class of an expanded clone; other rows omit it.

j_gene,v_gene,abundance,d_gene,CDR3aa,CDR3nt
TRBJ1-4,TRBV5-4,once,-,CASSLDREGLFF,TGTGCCAGCAGCTTGGACAGGGAGGGACTGTTTTTT
TRBJ1-2,TRBV4-1,-,-,CASSQVPAGGYTF,TGCGCCAGCAGCCAAGTGCCGGCGGGTGGCTACACCTTC
TRBJ1-2,TRBV6-1,-,-,CASSAGGAGGYGYTF,TGTGCCAGCAGTGCGGGGGGGGCGGGAGGCTATGGCTACACCTTC
TRBJ2-3,TRBV5-1,few,TRBD2,CASSLGSGGRGVAGTQYF,TGCGCCAGCAGCTTGGGAAGCGGGGGCCGTGGAGTCGCTGGTACGCAGTATTTT
TRBJ1-5,TRBV10-3,once,TRBD1,CAISKGQGAFQPQHF,TGTGCCATCAGTAAGGGACAGGGGGCTTTCCAGCCCCAGCATTTT
TRBJ1-2,TRBV18,-,TRBD1,CASSSGQTYGYTF,TGTGCCAGCTCATCGGGACAGACCTATGGCTACACCTTC
TRBJ1-4,TRBV4-1,once,TRBD1,CASSQVAGQVAMGDEKLFF,TGCGCCAGCAGCCAGGTCGCTGGACAGGTCGCGATGGGGGATGAAAAACTGTTTTTT
TRBJ1-1,TRBV19,-,-,CASSGLDRDFEAFF,TGTGCCAGTAGCGGGTTGGACAGAGATTTTGAAGCTTTCTTT
TRBJ2-5,TRBV11-2,-,-,CASSFGSRRYF,TGTGCCAGCAGCTTCGGGTCAAGGAGATACTTC
TRBJ1-6,TRBV7-2,-,TRBD1,CASSQRQGTPLHF,TGTGCCAGCAGCCAGCGACAGGGAACACCCCTCCACTTT
TRBJ1-2,TRBV10-3,-,TRBD1,CASGESPTGERYGYTF,TGTGCCTCCGGTGAGTCCCCCACAGGGGAAAGGTATGGCTACACCTTC
TRBJ1-6,TRBV5-4,once,-,CASSLGGGYNSPLHF,TGTGCCAGCAGCTTGGGGGGGGGCTATAATTCACCCCTCCACTTT
TRBJ2-4,TRBV19,-,-,CASSIGVGAGLAKNIQYF,TGTGCCAGTAGTATTGGGGTAGGGGCGGGGTTAGCCAAAAACATTCAGTACTTC
TRBJ1-2,TRBV29-1,-,-,CSAARSRGYGYTF,TGCAGCGCGGCCAGGTCGCGGGGATATGGCTACACCTTC
TRBJ1-1,TRBV27,-,TRBD1,CASSLYSRGGGSAFF,TGTGCCAGCAGTTTATATTCCCGTGGAGGGGGCTCAGCTTTCTTT
TRBJ1-2,TRBV18,-,-,CASSPQGTGANYGYTF,TGTGCCAGCTCACCTCAAGGAACAGGCGCCAACTATGGCTACACCTTC
TRBJ1-1,TRBV4-1,-,TRBD1,CASSRQQGAEAFF,TGCGCCAGCAGCCGCCAACAGGGGGCCGAAGCTTTCTTT
TRBJ2-7,TRBV6-6,-,-,CASSPPNMRVYEQYF,TGTGCCAGCAGTCCCCCTAACATGAGGGTCTACGAGCAGTACTTC
TRBJ1-2,TRBV2,-,TRBD1,CASSDDRTGGF,TGTGCCAGCAGTGATGATAGGACAGGGGGCTTC
TRBJ1-1,TRBV7-9,-,TRBD1,CASSSNRGSTEAFF,TGTGCCAGCAGCTCCAACAGGGGTAGTACTGAAGCTTTCTTT
TRBJ2-7,TRBV29-1,-,TRBD1,CSVVKGTGGYEQYF,TGCAGCGTTGTAAAGGGGACAGGGGGCTACGAGCAGTACTTC
TRBJ1-1,TRBV2,once,-,CASSAGDTEAFF,TGTGCCAGCAGTGCCGGGGATACTGAAGCTTTCTTT
TRBJ2-7,TRBV7-2,-,TRBD2,CASSLGDSGGYEQYF,TGTGCCAGCAGCTTAGGGGATAGCGGGGGCTACGAGCAGTACTTC
TRBJ2-2,TRBV4-1,-,TRBD2,CASSLRGGNTGELFF,TGCGCCAGCAGCCTTCGGGGGGGGAATACCGGGGAGCTGTTTTTT
TRBJ1-1,TRBV19,few,-,CASKVGGGSTEAFF,TGTGCCAGTAAGGTGGGCGGGGGGAGCACTGAAGCTTTCTTT
TRBJ1-1,TRBV7-9,-,-,CASSLVRGEAFF,TGTGCCAGCAGCTTAGTTAGGGGGGAAGCTTTCTTT
TRBJ1-1,TRBV5-1,-,TRBD1,CASSWGQGEAEAFF,TGCGCCAGCAGCTGGGGACAGGGGGAGGCCGAAGCTTTCTTT
TRBJ1-5,TRBV6-5,-,TRBD1,CASRGQLNQPQHF,TGTGCCAGCAGGGGACAGCTTAATCAGCCCCAGCATTTT
TRBJ1-6,TRBV5-6,-,TRBD1,CASSTGTGESPLHF,TGTGCCAGCAGCACCGGGACAGGAGAATCACCCCTCCACTTT
TRBJ1-2,TRBV6-5,few,TRBD1,CASSRQGYGYTF,TGTGCCAGCAGTCGACAGGGCTATGGCTACACCTTC
TRBJ2-1,TRBV27,-,-,CASSPILTGVNEQFF,TGTGCCAGCAGCCCCATCTTAACGGGGGTCAATGAGCAGTTCTTC
TRBJ1-4,TRBV5-1,-,TRBD1,CASSSGQGATTNEKLFF,TGCGCCAGCAGCTCTGGACAGGGGGCGACAACTAATGAAAAACTGTTTTTT
TRBJ1-1,TRBV29-1,-,-,CSAWRGEAFF,TGCAGCGCGTGGAGGGGTGAAGCTTTCTTT
TRBJ2-7,TRBV5-1,-,TRBD1,CASSLGTGYYEQYF,TGCGCCAGCAGCTTGGGGACAGGGTACTACGAGCAGTACTTC
TRBJ1-1,TRBV6-5,-,TRBD1,CASSYLGGQGGGAFF,TGTGCCAGCAGTTACTTAGGGGGCCAGGGGGGTGGAGCTTTCTTT
TRBJ2-2,TRBV6-1,-,-,CASSLDMNTGELFF,TGTGCCAGCAGTTTAGACATGAACACCGGGGAGCTGTTTTTT
TRBJ2-4,TRBV6-1,-,-,CASIQGRRGIQYF,TGTGCCAGCATTCAGGGTCGTCGGGGGATTCAGTACTTC
TRBJ1-3,TRBV2,-,-,CASNPGQHSGNTIYF,TGTGCCAGCAATCCAGGACAGCACTCTGGAAACACCATATATTTT
TRBJ1-2,TRBV2,-,-,CASSSGTPYGYTF,TGTGCCAGCAGTTCCGGGACACCCTATGGCTACACCTTC
TRBJ1-1,TRBV25-1,-,TRBD1,CASSESTGGKNTEAFF,TGTGCCAGCAGTGAATCGACAGGGGGGAAGAACACTGAAGCTTTCTTT
TRBJ2-1,TRBV5-8,-,TRBD2,CASSDKRGVDEQFF,TGTGCCAGCAGCGATAAGCGGGGGGTGGATGAGCAGTTCTTC
TRBJ2-3,TRBV10-3,-,TRBD2,CAINTGGGSTDTQYF,TGTGCCATCAACACGGGAGGGGGTAGCACAGATACGCAGTATTTT
TRBJ1-3,TRBV2,-,TRBD1,CATKDRVSGNTIYF,TGTGCCACCAAGGACAGGGTCTCTGGAAACACCATATATTTT
TRBJ1-3,TRBV30,-,TRBD1,CAWNRGPGNTIYF,TGTGCCTGGAACAGGGGGCCTGGAAACACCATATATTTT
TRBJ2-5,TRBV25-1,-,-,CASRVSGGETQYF,TGTGCCAGCAGAGTTTCGGGTGGGGAGACCCAGTACTTC
TRBJ1-1,TRBV27,-,-,CASSFVGGTEAFF,TGTGCCAGCAGTTTTGTTGGGGGGACTGAAGCTTTCTTT
TRBJ1-1,TRBV6-5,-,TRBD1,CASSMTGVGAEAFF,TGTGCCAGCAGTATGACAGGGGTGGGGGCTGAAGCTTTCTTT